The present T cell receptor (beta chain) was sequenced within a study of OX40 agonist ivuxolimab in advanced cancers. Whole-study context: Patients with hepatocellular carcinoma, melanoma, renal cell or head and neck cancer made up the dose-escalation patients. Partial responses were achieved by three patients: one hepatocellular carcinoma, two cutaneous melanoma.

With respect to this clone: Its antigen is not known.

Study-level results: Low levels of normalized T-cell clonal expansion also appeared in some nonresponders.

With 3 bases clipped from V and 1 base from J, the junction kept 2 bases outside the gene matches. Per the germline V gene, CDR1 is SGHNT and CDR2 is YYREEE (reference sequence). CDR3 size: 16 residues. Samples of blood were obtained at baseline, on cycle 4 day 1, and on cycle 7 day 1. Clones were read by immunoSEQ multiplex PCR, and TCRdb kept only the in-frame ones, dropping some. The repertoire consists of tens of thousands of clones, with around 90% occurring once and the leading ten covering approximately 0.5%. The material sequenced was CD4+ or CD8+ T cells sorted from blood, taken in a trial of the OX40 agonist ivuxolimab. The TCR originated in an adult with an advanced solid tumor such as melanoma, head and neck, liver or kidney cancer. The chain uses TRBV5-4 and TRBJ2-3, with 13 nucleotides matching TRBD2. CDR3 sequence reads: CASSSLAGGGTDTQYF. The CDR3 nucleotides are TGTGCCAGCAGCTCACTAGCGGGAGGGGGCACAGATACGCAGTATTTT.